This T cell receptor beta chain was found in a study of response to subunit inactivated influenza vaccine. Via MiXCR, TCRdb re-called the RT-PCR reads, giving one row per CDR3 protein. The top ten clones hold about 26% of a sample with fewer than 250,000 distinct CDR3 sequences, around 14% of them seen once. This CDR3 spans 13 amino acids. CDR1 DFQATT and CDR2 SNEGSKA come from the germline V gene (reference sequence). V gave up 3 bases and J gave up 4 bases, with 13 bases separating them. This TCR derives from a man aged 50 to 59 who received an inactivated influenza vaccine. Source: CD8+ T cells sorted from PBMCs, taken around 5 days after vaccination. V usage is TRBV20-1 and J usage is TRBJ2-7; D might be TRBD1 (6 bases). The CDR3 DNA reads TGCAGTGCTAGTGCGACAGGAGGATACGAGCAGTACTTC. Protein: CSASATGGYEQYF.